This TCR beta chain was recorded in a study of early T cells in non-severe SARS-CoV-2 infection. About the study: Sequencing input comprised bulk RNA from unsorted whole blood; chain pairing was not available. Study-level findings and limits: The matching step, a VDJdb search, favored anti-spike CD8 responses and missed private and CD4 specificities.

Individual cDNA molecules were tagged with unique molecular identifiers. TCRdb called the 5' RACE reads again in MiXCR, with one record for every CDR3 protein. The profile shows around 50,000 distinct CDR3 sequences, around 12% of them singletons. Comment on this clonotype: Its antigen is unidentified.

Germline V CDR1 and CDR2: SQVTM, ANQGSEA. The CDR3 runs to 15 residues. Trimming took off 6 bases at V and 8 bases at J, with 22 bases between the two ends. The source of this sequence is an adult who was a healthcare worker with PCR-confirmed SARS-CoV-2 infection or an uninfected control (not recorded which). Source material: whole blood. This chain uses TRBV29-1 with TRBJ1-4; possibly TRBD1 for D (5 bases). This chain's CDR3 is CSVSEHRREWEKLFF. CDR3 bases: TGCAGCGTCTCAGAGCACAGGCGGGAATGGGAAAAACTGTTTTTT.